This TCR beta chain was identified in a study of blood T cell repertoires in COVID-19 (dated by TCRdb to the early 2020s). Regarding the research as a whole: Samples covering the acute and convalescent phases of COVID-19 were provided by collaborators in the United States, Italy and Spain. The prospective study material was composed of cDNA or gDNA derived from T cells, B-cell-depleted T cells, or PBMCs. Deeply sampled blood TCRbeta repertoires from subjects exposed to, actively infected with, or recovered from COVID-19 were included in the dataset. The repertoires were released in a freely available public database meant as a resource for research on the immune response to SARS-CoV-2. The samples were drawn from two sources: the first 160 participants of the ongoing ImmuneRACE study, and some 1,300 subjects contributed by 6 global collaborators. A de-identified subject ID, COVID-19 status, age in years and sex were almost always included in the sample metadata. Where available, HLA class I and class II types were taken from metadata supplied by the sample provider and were not determined by assay-based typing. On the study overall, not on this receptor specifically: The quantity of clinical and demographic metadata differed by source and by participant and was supplied without curation.

A note on this clone: The antigen it recognizes is unknown. No per-base quality is available; no much larger clone lies one base away.

Collaborating institutions collected whole blood in K2EDTA tubes following their own protocols. For TCRbeta analysis, collaborator samples were shipped as frozen whole blood, as isolated PBMCs, or as DNA extracted from either sample type. Including cysteine and phenylalanine, the CDR3 has 11 amino acids. Here the CDR3 DNA is all that survives: 33 bases in frame from base 1. From a lookup of the germline V gene (reference sequence), CDR1 and CDR2 are LNHDA and SQIVND. V and J lose 8 bases and 6 bases, and a span of 11 bases separates them. The immunoSEQ Assay, a bias-controlled multiplex PCR, was used to amplify TCRbeta CDR3 regions from genomic DNA. As for the authors' bioinformatics: The number of nucleated cells in each sample was estimated from the amplification of reference gene primers within the assay. To quantify the absolute abundance of each unique TCRbeta CDR3 rearrangement, sequence reads were collapsed and filtered. For each sample, productive Simpson clonality was calculated by taking the square root of Simpson's diversity index across productive rearrangements. TCRdb obtained this table from immuneACCESS and retained in-frame rearrangements with V and J assigned. These tables miss some clones; where compared with another copy, unresolved V genes account for less than half of the shortfall, and the remainder is unexplained. D and trimming were read from the DNA, whereas the V and J calls and clone size are those reported in that table. The sample contains approximately 97,000 clones, around 73% of them found a single time. About 9.3% of the sample is taken by the ten largest.

The chain couples TRBV19 to TRBJ2-7; the best D guess is TRBD1, with 6 bases matching. Sequencing was done on a sample of peripheral blood. This TCR was recovered from a man aged 60 to 75 with active or convalescent COVID-19. The DNA reads TGTGCCAGTTTTGGGGGCCGCGAGCAGTACTTC. The encoded protein is CASFGGREQYF.